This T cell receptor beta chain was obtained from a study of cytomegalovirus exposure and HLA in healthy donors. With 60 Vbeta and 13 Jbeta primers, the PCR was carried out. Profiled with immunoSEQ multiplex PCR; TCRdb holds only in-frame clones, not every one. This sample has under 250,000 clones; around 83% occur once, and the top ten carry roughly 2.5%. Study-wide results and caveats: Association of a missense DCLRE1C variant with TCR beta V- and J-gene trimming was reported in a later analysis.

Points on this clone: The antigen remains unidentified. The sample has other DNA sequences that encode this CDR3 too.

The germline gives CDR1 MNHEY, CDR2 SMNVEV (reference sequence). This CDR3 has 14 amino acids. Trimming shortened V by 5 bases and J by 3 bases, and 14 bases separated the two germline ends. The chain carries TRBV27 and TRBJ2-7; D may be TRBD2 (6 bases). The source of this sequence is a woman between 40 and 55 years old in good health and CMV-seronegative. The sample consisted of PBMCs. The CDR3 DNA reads TGTGCCAGCAGTCCCGGGACTTCCTTCTACGAGCAGTACTTC. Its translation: CASSPGTSFYEQYF.